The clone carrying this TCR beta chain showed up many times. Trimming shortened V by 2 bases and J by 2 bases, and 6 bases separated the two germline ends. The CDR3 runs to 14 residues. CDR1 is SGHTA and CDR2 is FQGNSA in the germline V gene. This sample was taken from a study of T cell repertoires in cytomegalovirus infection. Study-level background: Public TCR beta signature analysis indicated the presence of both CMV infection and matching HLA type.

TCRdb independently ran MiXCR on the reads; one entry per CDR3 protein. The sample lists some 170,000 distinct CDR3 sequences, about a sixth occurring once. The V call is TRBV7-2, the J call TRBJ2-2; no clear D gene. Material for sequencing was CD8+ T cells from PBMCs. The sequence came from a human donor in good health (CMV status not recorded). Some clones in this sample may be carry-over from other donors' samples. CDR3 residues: CASSLLGNTGELFF. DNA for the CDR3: TGTGCCAGCAGCTTACTGGGCAACACCGGGGAGCTGTTTTTT. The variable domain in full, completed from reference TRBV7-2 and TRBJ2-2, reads GAGVSQSPSNKVTEKGKDVELRCDPISGHTALYWYRQSLGQGLEFLIYFQGNSAPDKSGLPSDRFSAERTGGSVSTLTIQRTQQEDSAVYLCASSLLGNTGELFFGEGSRLTVL.